The 17 T cell receptor beta chains presented below share a single source sample, sequenced in a study of blood T cell repertoires in COVID-19 (TCRdb year 2020). The library was built by means of the immunoSEQ multiplex PCR assay. In TCRdb, the immuneACCESS table is reduced to in-frame sequences with V and J assigned. These tables do not hold every clone; where another copy was compared, an unresolved V gene accounts for under half, and the others remain unexplained. This sample lists 200,000 to 250,000 clones; 82% were detected once. The ten biggest clones cover roughly 5.1% of the sample. Sequencing was carried out using peripheral blood. The source of these receptors is a woman in her sixties or seventies with COVID-19, enrolled during active disease.

This chain uses TRBV6-5 with TRBJ1-1; 7 bases are a match to TRBD1. The CDR3 spans 13 residues. After removal of 4 bases from V and 8 bases from J, the junction contained 7 bases not matched to a gene. Germline V gene data show CDR1 as MNHEY and CDR2 as SVGAGI. CDR3 region: CASSSLRQGEAFF. As DNA, the CDR3 is TGTGCCAGCAGTTCCCTTCGACAGGGCGAAGCTTTCTTT.

The chain joins TRBV27 to TRBJ2-7; weak D call: TRBD2 (5 bases). Germline CDR1 is MNHEY and CDR2 is SMNVEV (reference sequence). Deletions cut 5 bases from V and 2 bases from J, with 16 bases between. The CDR3 length is 15 residues. The CDR3 nucleotides are TGTGCCAGCAGTAAGGGCGGTCGGGGTGCCTACGAGCAGTACTTC. This translates into CASSKGGRGAYEQYF.

The chain is built from TRBV7-8 and TRBJ1-1; D is perhaps TRBD1 (6 bases). This CDR3 region has 13 residues. Germline CDR1 and CDR2: SGHVS and FQNEAQ. Trimming shortened V by 5 bases and J by 5 bases, and 12 bases separated the two germline ends. Written as DNA, the CDR3 is TGTGCCAGCAGCCGGACTCAGGGGACTGAAGCTTTCTTT. Translated: CASSRTQGTEAFF.

Only a few counts were recorded for this clone. The CDR3 sequence is CASSASQGFGNTIYF. The DNA of the CDR3 is TGTGCCAGCAGCGCATCTCAGGGGTTTGGAAACACCATATATTTT. The V call is TRBV7-8, the J call TRBJ1-3; a weak D match, TRBD1 (6 bases). V was trimmed by 5 bases and J by 3 bases, leaving 14 bases between them. The germline gives CDR1 SGHVS, CDR2 FQNEAQ. This CDR3 is 15 amino acids long.

The J gene is TRBJ1-1, the V gene TRBV2; D gene unclear. The ends were cut back, 7 bases at V and 6 bases at J, with 12 bases in the middle. CDR3 length equals 12 residues. Germline V gives CDR1 SNHLY, CDR2 FYNNEI. The CDR3 coding sequence is TGTGCCAGCAACTTGACACCTTCTGAAGCTTTCTTT. It specifies CASNLTPSEAFF.

This clone was seen just once. The V and J genes are TRBV6-5 and TRBJ2-7, with D perhaps matching TRBD2 (6 bases). Germline CDR1 reads MNHEY; CDR2 reads SVGAGI. V lost 2 bases, J lost 4 bases, and 18 bases lay in between. This CDR3 region has 16 residues. The CDR3 spells CASSYGAGNGRYEQYF. CDR3 DNA: TGTGCCAGCAGTTACGGGGCAGGCAATGGGAGGTACGAGCAGTACTTC.

The chain carries TRBV7-8 and TRBJ1-4; possibly TRBD1 for D (5 bases). The CDR3 is 14 amino acids. V shed 6 bases and J shed 5 bases, with 13 bases lying between them. Germline CDR1 and CDR2: SGHVS and FQNEAQ. DNA for the CDR3: TGTGCCAGCAGACCCGACAGCCTAAATGAAAAACTGTTTTTT. Protein sequence: CASRPDSLNEKLFF.

The chain carries TRBV29-1 and TRBJ2-7; 7 positions match TRBD1. CDR1 and CDR2 (germline): SQVTM, ANQGSEA. The CDR3 is 12 amino acids. J gave up 2 bases and V 7 bases, and 5 bases lay outside the gene matches. CDR3 protein: CSAKRGPYEQYF. The CDR3 DNA sequence: TGCAGCGCTAAGAGGGGGCCCTACGAGCAGTACTTC.

This chain uses TRBV10-3 with TRBJ2-3; 14 bases match TRBD2. This CDR3 spans 16 amino acids. Trimming removed 5 bases from V and 5 bases from J; junction bases left unmatched: 6. Germline CDR1 reads ENHRY; CDR2 reads SYGVKD. This CDR3 reads CAISYGTSGSRDTQYF. DNA of the CDR3: TGTGCCATCAGTTACGGGACTAGCGGGAGTAGAGATACGCAGTATTTT.

The chain uses TRBV6-5 and TRBJ1-5, with D maybe TRBD1 (5 bases). Trimming cost V 8 bases and J 3 bases, with 8 bases left between them. Germline CDR1 MNHEY, CDR2 SVGAGI. The CDR3 runs 12 residues. CDR3 in amino acids: CASRQLNQPQHF. As DNA, the CDR3 is TGTGCCAGCCGACAGCTCAATCAGCCCCAGCATTTT.

This clone was observed a few times. The gene calls are TRBV5-1 and TRBJ2-7; D ambiguous. The V gene lost 4 bases and the J gene lost 1 base, with 15 bases spanning the gap. Germline assignment: CDR1 SGHRS and CDR2 YFSETQ. The CDR3 runs 15 residues. The CDR3 reads CASSPDTVISYEQYF. In DNA, the CDR3 is TGCGCCAGCAGCCCCGACACAGTGATTTCCTACGAGCAGTACTTC.

This chain links TRBV24-1 with TRBJ2-1, with 13 bases lining up with TRBD2. The length of the CDR3 is 14 residues. CDR1 is KGHDR, CDR2 SFDVKD, per germline. The V and J ends lost 8 bases and 5 bases, in that order; junction bases with no gene match: 2. The CDR3 loop is CATTGTSGNNEQFF. The CDR3 region has the DNA TGTGCCACCACAGGGACTAGCGGGAACAATGAGCAGTTCTTC.

The CDR3 DNA is TGTGCCAGCAGCTGGACGAGCGGAGCTGGCACAGATACGCAGTATTTT. Translation gives CASSWTSGAGTDTQYF. The chain recombines TRBV11-3 with TRBJ2-3, with D possibly matching TRBD2 (5 bases). The CDR3 totals 16 residues. Germline V gives CDR1 SGHNT, CDR2 YENEEA. The germline V and J ends were trimmed by 4 bases and 1 base, with 15 bases remaining between them.

The rearrangement joins TRBV19 to TRBJ1-5; no clear D gene. CDR1 LNHDA and CDR2 SQIVND come from the germline V gene (reference sequence). The CDR3 extends over 15 amino acids. Between the trimmed V and J ends, which lost 4 bases and 4 bases, there was a span of 14 bases. The CDR3 DNA follows: TGTGCCAGTAGTAGTGAGGGAGGAGAGAATCAGCCCCAGCATTTT. It encodes CASSSEGGENQPQHF. The variable domain in full, completed from reference TRBV19 and TRBJ1-5, reads DGGITQSPKYLFRKEGQNVTLSCEQNLNHDAMYWYRQDPGQGLRLIYYSQIVNDFQKGDIAEGYSVSREKKESFPLTVTSAQKNPTAFYLCASSSEGGENQPQHFGDGTRLSIL.

This clone showed up just a few times. V and J are TRBV27 and TRBJ2-7; 7 bases agree with TRBD1. Germline CDR1 reads MNHEY; CDR2 reads SMNVEV (reference sequence). The ends lost 8 bases at V and 6 bases at J; junction bases unmatched: 4. The CDR3 runs to 11 residues. The DNA for the CDR3 is TGTGCCAGCCAGACAGGGTCCGAGCAGTACTTC. This gives the protein CASQTGSEQYF.

The chain has TRBV9 and TRBJ2-3; D not certain. With 0 bases removed from V and 2 bases from J, the gap between germline ends came to 4 bases. The CDR3 is 13 residues long. From germline, CDR1 is SGDLS and CDR2 YYNGEE. In nucleotides, the CDR3 is TGTGCCAGCAGCGTAGTGGCCACAGATACGCAGTATTTT. This translates into CASSVVATDTQYF.

The V gene is TRBV27, the J gene TRBJ1-2; tentatively, D is TRBD1 (6 bases). The V gene lost 5 bases and the J gene lost 0 bases, with 16 bases spanning the gap. Germline CDR1 reads MNHEY; CDR2 reads SMNVEV (reference sequence). The CDR3 is 16 residues long. This chain's CDR3 is CASSPIGTPTNYGYTF. The CDR3 DNA follows: TGTGCCAGCAGTCCTATCGGGACACCTACTAACTATGGCTACACCTTC.